This TCR beta chain is from a study of blood T cell repertoires in COVID-19. The germline CDR1 and CDR2 sequences are SGHRS and YFSETQ. The length of the CDR3 is 15 residues. V lost 2 bases to trimming and J lost 3 bases; unmatched junction nucleotides: 5. This clone was recorded only once. TCRdb's copy holds only in-frame clones and misses some; the assay was immunoSEQ multiplex PCR. Of roughly 140,000 clones listed, around four fifths are singletons. The TCR originated in a man in his 70s with acute or convalescent COVID-19. The chain joins TRBV5-1 to TRBJ2-3; the match to TRBD1 covers 8 bases. The specimen sequenced was peripheral blood. The CDR3 DNA reads as TGCGCCAGCAGCTTTCAAGGACAGGGAACAGATACGCAGTATTTT. Protein sequence: CASSFQGQGTDTQYF.